The 4 T cell receptor beta chains given below trace back to one sample, sequenced in a study of cytomegalovirus exposure and HLA in healthy donors. The PCR was carried out with 60 Vbeta primers and 13 Jbeta primers. Here immunoSEQ multiplex PCR was the method, and the copy in TCRdb shows in-frame clones only, minus some. The data hold 150,000 to 200,000 clones, with around 75% observed a single time. Sequencing was performed on PBMCs. These receptor sequences come from a male donor in good health and CMV-seronegative.

The chain has TRBV5-1 and TRBJ2-7, with TRBD2 matching over 8 bases. Germline V lookup: CDR1 SGHRS, CDR2 YFSETQ. The CDR3 runs 15 residues. V lost 5 bases to trimming and J lost 2 bases; unmatched junction nucleotides: 9. The CDR3, as DNA: TGCGCCAGCAGTACTCGGGGGGGCGTCCCCTACGAGCAGTACTTC. It encodes CASSTRGGVPYEQYF.

This clone was seen a single time. The rearrangement joins TRBV5-1 to TRBJ1-5; 8 bases agree with TRBD1. Germline V gene sequence: CDR1 SGHRS, CDR2 YFSETQ. CDR3 length equals 15 residues. V shed 4 bases, J shed 2 bases, and the junction held 5 bases outside the gene matches. The CDR3 coding sequence is TGCGCCAGCAGCCTACAGGGGGGTGGCAATCAGCCCCAGCATTTT. Its translation is CASSLQGGGNQPQHF.

The chain is built from TRBV7-9 and TRBJ1-1; 7 bases match TRBD1. With V trimmed by 5 bases and J by 1 base, 7 bases remained unmatched. The CDR3 consists of 15 residues. CDR1 and CDR2 from the germline V gene are SEHNR and FQNEAQ (reference sequence). The CDR3 loop is CASSPDRVGNTEAFF. In nucleotides, the CDR3 is TGTGCCAGCAGCCCCGACAGGGTGGGGAACACTGAAGCTTTCTTT. The variable domain in full, with the rest retrieved from reference TRBV7-9 and TRBJ1-1, is DTGVSQNPRHKITKRGQNVTFRCDPISEHNRLYWYRQTLGQGPEFLTYFQNEAQLEKSRLLSDRFSAERPKGSFSTLEIQRTEQGDSAMYLCASSPDRVGNTEAFFGQGTRLTVV.

This clone was seen once. V usage is TRBV5-1 and J usage is TRBJ2-4; tentatively, D is TRBD2 (5 bases). Per the germline V gene, CDR1 is SGHRS and CDR2 is YFSETQ. The CDR3 sequence is 13 residues long. V was cut by 0 bases and J by 9 bases, with 10 bases left in between. CDR3 in DNA: TGCGCCAGCAGCTTGGGAGCACGGGGCATTCAGTACTTC. This encodes CASSLGARGIQYF.